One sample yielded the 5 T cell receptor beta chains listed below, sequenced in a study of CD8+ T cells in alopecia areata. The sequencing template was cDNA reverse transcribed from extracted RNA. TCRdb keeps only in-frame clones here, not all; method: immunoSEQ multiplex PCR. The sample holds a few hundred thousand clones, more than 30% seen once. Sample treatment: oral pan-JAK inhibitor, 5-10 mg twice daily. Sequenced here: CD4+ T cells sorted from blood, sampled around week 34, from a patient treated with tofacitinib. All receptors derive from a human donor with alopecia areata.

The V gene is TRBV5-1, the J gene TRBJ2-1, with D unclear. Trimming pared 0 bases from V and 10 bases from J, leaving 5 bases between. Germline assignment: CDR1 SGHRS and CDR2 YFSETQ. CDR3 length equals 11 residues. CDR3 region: CASSLVGEQFF. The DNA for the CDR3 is TGCGCCAGCAGCTTGGTCGGCGAGCAGTTCTTC.

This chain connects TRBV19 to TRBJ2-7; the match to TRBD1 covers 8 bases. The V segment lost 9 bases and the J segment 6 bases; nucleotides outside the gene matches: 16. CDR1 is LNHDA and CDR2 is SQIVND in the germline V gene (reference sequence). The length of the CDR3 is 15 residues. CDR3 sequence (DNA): TGTGCCAGCAACCCCGCGGGGACAGGTACGGGCGAGCAGTACTTC. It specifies CASNPAGTGTGEQYF.

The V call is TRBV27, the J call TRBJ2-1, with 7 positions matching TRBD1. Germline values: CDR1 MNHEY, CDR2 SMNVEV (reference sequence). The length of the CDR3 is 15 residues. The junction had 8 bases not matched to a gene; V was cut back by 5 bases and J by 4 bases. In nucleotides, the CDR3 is TGTGCCAGCAGTGCACCGAGGGGGCTTTACAATGAGCAGTTCTTC. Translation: CASSAPRGLYNEQFF.

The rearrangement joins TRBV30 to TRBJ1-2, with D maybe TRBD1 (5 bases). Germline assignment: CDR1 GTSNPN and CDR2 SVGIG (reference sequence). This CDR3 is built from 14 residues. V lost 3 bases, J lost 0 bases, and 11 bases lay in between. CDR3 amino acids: CAWRRAGANYGYTF. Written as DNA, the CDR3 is TGTGCCTGGAGGAGGGCGGGGGCTAACTATGGCTACACCTTC. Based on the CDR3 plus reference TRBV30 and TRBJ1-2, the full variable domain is SQTIHQWPATLVQPVGSPLSLECTVEGTSNPNLYWYRQAAGRGLQLLFYSVGIGQISSEVPQNLSASRPQDRQFILSSKKLLLSDSGFYLCAWRRAGANYGYTFGSGTRLTVV.

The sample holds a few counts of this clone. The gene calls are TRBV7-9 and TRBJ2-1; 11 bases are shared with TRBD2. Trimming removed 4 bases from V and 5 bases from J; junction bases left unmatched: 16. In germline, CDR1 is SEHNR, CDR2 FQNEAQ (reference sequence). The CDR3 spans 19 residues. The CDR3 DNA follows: TGTGCCAGCAGCTCCCGGGACACTTGGACTAGCGGGCATCACAATGAGCAGTTCTTC. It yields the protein CASSSRDTWTSGHHNEQFF.